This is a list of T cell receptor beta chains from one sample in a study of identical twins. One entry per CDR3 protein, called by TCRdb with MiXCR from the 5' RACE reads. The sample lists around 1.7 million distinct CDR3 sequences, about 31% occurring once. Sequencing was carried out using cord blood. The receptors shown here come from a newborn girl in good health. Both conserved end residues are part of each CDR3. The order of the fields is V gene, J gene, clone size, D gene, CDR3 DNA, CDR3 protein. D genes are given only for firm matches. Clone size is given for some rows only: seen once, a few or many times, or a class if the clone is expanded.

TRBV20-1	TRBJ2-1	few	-	TGCAGTGCTTCGGAAAGGGGGACCTACTACAATGAGCAGTTCTTC	CSASERGTYYNEQFF
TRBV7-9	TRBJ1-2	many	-	TGTGCCAGCAGCTTAGTAGAGGGCTCTAACTATGGCTACACCTTC	CASSLVEGSNYGYTF
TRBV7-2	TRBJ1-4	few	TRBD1	TGTGCCAGCAGCTTAGTGCACAGGGGCTGGAATGAAAAACTGTTTTTT	CASSLVHRGWNEKLFF
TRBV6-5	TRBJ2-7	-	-	TGTGCCAGCAGTTACGGGTTAAGTCCGGCTTTCTACGAGCAGTACTTC	CASSYGLSPAFYEQYF
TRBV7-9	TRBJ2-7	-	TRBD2	TGTGCCAGCAACGAACCGGCTAGCGGGGGGACCCCCTACGAGCAGTACTTC	CASNEPASGGTPYEQYF
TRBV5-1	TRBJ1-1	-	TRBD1	TGCACCAGCAGCCCCACGACAGGGTTGAGCACTGAAGCTTTCTTT	CTSSPTTGLSTEAFF
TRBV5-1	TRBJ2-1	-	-	TGCGCCAGCAGGCGCTGGGACTCCGCGAATGAGCAGTTCTTC	CASRRWDSANEQFF
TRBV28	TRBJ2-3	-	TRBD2	TGTGCCAGCAGTCGAGACGGGACTAGCACCCGCACAGATACGCAGTATTTT	CASSRDGTSTRTDTQYF
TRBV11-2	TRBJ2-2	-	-	TGTGCCAGCAGCTTAGTTAGTGCGGGATACACCAGGGAGCTGTTTTTT	CASSLVSAGYTRELFF
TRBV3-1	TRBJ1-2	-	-	TGTGCCAGCAGCCAATCCACGGAGCGCTACACCTTC	CASSQSTERYTF
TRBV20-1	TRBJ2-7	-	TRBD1	TGCAGTGCTAGCCCCGGGACAGGGCTCTCCTACGAGCAGTACTTC	CSASPGTGLSYEQYF
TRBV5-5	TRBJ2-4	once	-	TGTGCCAGCAGCTTGGACAGGGTCAAAAACATTCAGTACTTC	CASSLDRVKNIQYF
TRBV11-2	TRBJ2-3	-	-	TGTGCCAGCAGCTTTTTCGCAACCGGGAGTTTAAGCACAGATACGCAGTATTTT	CASSFFATGSLSTDTQYF
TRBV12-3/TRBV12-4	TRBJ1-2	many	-	TGTGCCAGCAGTTTAGGCACACCCGGTTTCGGCTACACCTTC	CASSLGTPGFGYTF
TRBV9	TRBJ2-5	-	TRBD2	TGTGCCAGCAGCGTAGGTGTTAGCGGGGCCCAAGAGACCCAGTACTTC	CASSVGVSGAQETQYF
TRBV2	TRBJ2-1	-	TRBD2	TGTGCCAGCGCGGGGGCGGGAGGGCTTTTTAATGAGCAGTTCTTC	CASAGAGGLFNEQFF
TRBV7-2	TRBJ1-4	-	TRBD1	TGTGCCAGCAGCTTAGCGAGGGGACAGGGGAACGAAAAACTGTTTTTT	CASSLARGQGNEKLFF
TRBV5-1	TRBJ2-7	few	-	TGCGCCAGCAGCTTGTATGTTGACTTTCCTGGTTCAACTACGAGCCAGTACTTC	CASSLYVDFPGSTTSQYF
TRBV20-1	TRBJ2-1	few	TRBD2	TGCAGTGCTTCCCTAGCGGGGATCTCCTACAATGAGCAGTTCTTC	CSASLAGISYNEQFF
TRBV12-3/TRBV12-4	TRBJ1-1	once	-	TGTGCCAGCAGTTTATCGGGTATGGACACTGAAGCTTTCTTT	CASSLSGMDTEAFF
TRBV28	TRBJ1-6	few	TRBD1	TGTGCCAGCAGTTTGCCGGACAGGACCAATTCACCCCTCCACTTT	CASSLPDRTNSPLHF
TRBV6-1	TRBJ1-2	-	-	TGTGCCAGCAGTACAATTGGGGGGGCTCACTATGGCTACACCTTC	CASSTIGGAHYGYTF
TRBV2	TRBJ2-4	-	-	TGTGCCACGCAAGGGAGGACGGCCCCCAAAAACATTCAGTACTTC	CATQGRTAPKNIQYF
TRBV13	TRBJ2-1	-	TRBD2	TGTGCCAGCAGCGCGTTGACTAGCGGGAGGGAAGGGCACAATGAGCAGTTCTTC	CASSALTSGREGHNEQFF
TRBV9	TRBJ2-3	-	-	TGTGCCAGCAGCGTAGGGGTCCCAGGGAGTATGTCAGATACGCAGTATTTT	CASSVGVPGSMSDTQYF
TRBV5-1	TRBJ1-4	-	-	TGCGCCAGCAGCTTGGGGCCCGAGGGTGGAGAAAAACTGTTTTTT	CASSLGPEGGEKLFF
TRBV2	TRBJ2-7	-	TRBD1	TGTGCCAGCAGGCAAGGGACAGGGGGCGAGCAGTACTTC	CASRQGTGGEQYF
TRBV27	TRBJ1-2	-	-	TGTGCCAGCAGTTTGTTAACAGGGCGAGATGGCTACACCTTC	CASSLLTGRDGYTF
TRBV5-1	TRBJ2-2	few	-	TGCGCCAGCAGCGTGGGACACCCCGGGGAGCTGTTTTTT	CASSVGHPGELFF
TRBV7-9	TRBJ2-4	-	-	TGTGCCAGCAGCTCCCCACCGCGAGGTCGGGGGAAGAACATTCAGTACTTC	CASSSPPRGRGKNIQYF
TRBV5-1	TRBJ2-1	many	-	TGCGCCAGCAGCTTGGGGACAATGGTGAATCTCTATGAGCAGTTCTTC	CASSLGTMVNLYEQFF
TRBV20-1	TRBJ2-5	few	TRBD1	TGCAGTGCTCCCCACAGGGGCAGAGAGCAGTACTTC	CSAPHRGREQYF
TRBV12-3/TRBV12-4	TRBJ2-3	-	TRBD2	TGTGCCAGTTCGGAGACTAGCGGGAGGGGTACGCAGTATTTT	CASSETSGRGTQYF
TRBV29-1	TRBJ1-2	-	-	TGCAGCGCCAGAAGCGGGGCGCGTGACTATGGCTACACCTTC	CSARSGARDYGYTF
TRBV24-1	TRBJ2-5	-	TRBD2	TGTGCCACCAGGACTAGCGGGAGTGGTAATGAGCAGTACTTC	CATRTSGSGNEQYF
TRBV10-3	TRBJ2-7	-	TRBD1	TGTGCCATCAGCGGGACAGGGGGCCAGTACTTC	CAISGTGGQYF
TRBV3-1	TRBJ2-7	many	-	TGTGCCAGCAGCCATTCCAATTACGAGCAGTACTTC	CASSHSNYEQYF
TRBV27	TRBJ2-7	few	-	TGTGCCAGCAGTTGGGGCAGGGCAAGCGAGCAGTACTTC	CASSWGRASEQYF
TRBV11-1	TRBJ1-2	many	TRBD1	TGTGCCAGCAGCTTCCTCGACAGGGGCCATGGCTACACCTTC	CASSFLDRGHGYTF
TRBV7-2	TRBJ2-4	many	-	TGTGCCAGCAGCTTAAGACAGCTTCTAGCCAAAAACATTCAGTACTTC	CASSLRQLLAKNIQYF
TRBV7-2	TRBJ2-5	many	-	TGTGCCAGCAGCTTAGTCCGGGAGACCCAGTACTTC	CASSLVRETQYF
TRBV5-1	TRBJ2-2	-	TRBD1	TGCGCCAGCAGCTCGACAGGGGGGACGAACACCGGGGAGCTGTTTTTT	CASSSTGGTNTGELFF
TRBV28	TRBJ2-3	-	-	TGTGCCAGCAGCCCACCGAAGGCGGGACCAAGCACAGATACGCAGTATTTT	CASSPPKAGPSTDTQYF